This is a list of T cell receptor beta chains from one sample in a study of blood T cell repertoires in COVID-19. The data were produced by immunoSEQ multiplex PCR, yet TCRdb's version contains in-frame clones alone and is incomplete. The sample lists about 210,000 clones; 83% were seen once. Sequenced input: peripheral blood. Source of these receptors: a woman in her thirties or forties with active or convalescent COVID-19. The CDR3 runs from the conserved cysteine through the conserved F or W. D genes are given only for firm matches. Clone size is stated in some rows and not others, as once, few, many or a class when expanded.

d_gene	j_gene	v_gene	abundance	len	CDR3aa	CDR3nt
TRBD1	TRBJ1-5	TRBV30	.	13	CACGQGGNQPQHF	TGTGCCTGCGGACAGGGCGGCAATCAGCCCCAGCATTTT
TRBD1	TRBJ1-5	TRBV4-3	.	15	CASSQGAGGDQPQHF	TGCGCCAGCAGCCAAGGGGCAGGGGGCGATCAGCCCCAGCATTTT
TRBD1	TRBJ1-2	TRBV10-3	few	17	CAISESGTGRSNYGYTF	TGTGCCATCAGTGAGTCCGGGACAGGGCGCTCTAACTATGGCTACACCTTC
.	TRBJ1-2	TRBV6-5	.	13	CASRAGGWDGYTF	TGTGCCAGCAGGGCAGGAGGATGGGATGGCTACACCTTC
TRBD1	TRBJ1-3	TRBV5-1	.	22	CASSSPRGLGTGGLSSGNTIYF	TGCGCCAGCAGCTCACCGCGCGGTCTAGGGACAGGGGGTCTCTCGTCTGGAAACACCATATATTTT
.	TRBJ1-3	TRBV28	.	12	CASSPGGNTIYF	TGTGCCAGCAGCCCAGGGGGAAACACCATATATTTT
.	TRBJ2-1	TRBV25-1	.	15	CASSGQTNPYNEQFF	TGTGCCAGCAGCGGACAGACTAACCCCTACAATGAGCAGTTCTTC
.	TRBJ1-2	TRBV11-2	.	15	CASSLQGTINYGYTF	TGTGCCAGCAGCTTACAGGGGACTATTAACTATGGCTACACCTTC
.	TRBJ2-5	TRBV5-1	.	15	CASSLLGAAQETQYF	TGCGCCAGCAGCTTGCTTGGAGCCGCTCAAGAGACCCAGTACTTC
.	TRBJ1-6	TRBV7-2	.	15	CASSPRQQANSPLHF	TGTGCCAGCAGCCCCCGACAGCAGGCTAATTCACCCCTCCACTTT
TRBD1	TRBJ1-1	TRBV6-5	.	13	CASRVQGATEAFF	TGTGCCAGCAGGGTACAGGGGGCGACTGAAGCTTTCTTT
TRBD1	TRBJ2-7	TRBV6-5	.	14	CATRRSGTAYEQYF	TGTGCAACCCGGCGATCCGGGACAGCCTACGAGCAGTACTTC
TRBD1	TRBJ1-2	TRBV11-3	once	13	CASSPGQGHGYTF	TGTGCCAGCAGCCCGGGACAGGGCCACGGCTACACCTTC
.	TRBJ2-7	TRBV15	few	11	CATSRVGHLNF	TGTGCCACCAGCAGAGTGGGCCACCTAAACTTC
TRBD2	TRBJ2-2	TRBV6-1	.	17	CASSESRNGRADGELFF	TGTGCCAGCAGTGAAAGTCGGAACGGGAGGGCAGACGGGGAGCTGTTTTTT
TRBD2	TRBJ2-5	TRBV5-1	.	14	CASSLPGLGETQYF	TGCGCCAGCAGCTTACCCGGACTAGGAGAGACCCAGTACTTC
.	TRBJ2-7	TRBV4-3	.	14	CASSQFDSPYEQYF	TGCGCCAGCAGCCAATTTGACTCCCCCTACGAGCAGTACTTC
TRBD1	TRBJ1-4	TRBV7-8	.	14	CASSFTGAGEKLFF	TGTGCCAGCAGCTTCACAGGGGCGGGTGAAAAACTGTTTTTT
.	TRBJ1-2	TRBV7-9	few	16	CASLPREGLANYGYTF	TGTGCCAGTCTCCCTCGGGAGGGGTTGGCGAACTATGGCTACACCTTC
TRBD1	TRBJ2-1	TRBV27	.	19	CASNRDRGDLADLYNEQFF	TGTGCCAGCAATCGGGACAGGGGGGATCTAGCAGACCTCTACAATGAGCAGTTCTTC
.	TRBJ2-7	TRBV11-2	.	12	CASSPPSREQYF	TGTGCCAGCAGCCCACCGAGTCGCGAGCAGTACTTC
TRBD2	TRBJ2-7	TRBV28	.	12	CASSLWRGEQYF	TGTGCCAGCAGTTTATGGCGGGGGGAGCAGTACTTC
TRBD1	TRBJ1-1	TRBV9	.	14	CASSAGTGGTEAFF	TGTGCCAGCAGCGCCGGGACAGGGGGAACTGAAGCTTTCTTT
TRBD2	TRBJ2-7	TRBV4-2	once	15	CASSQELAGAWEQYF	TGTGCCAGCAGCCAAGAGCTAGCGGGAGCATGGGAGCAGTACTTC
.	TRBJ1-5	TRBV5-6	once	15	CASSLRGAGNQPQHF	TGTGCCAGCAGCTTGAGGGGTGCGGGCAATCAGCCCCAGCATTTT
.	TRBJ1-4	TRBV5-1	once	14	CASSRSGENEKLFF	TGCGCCAGCAGCAGGTCAGGGGAGAATGAAAAACTGTTTTTT
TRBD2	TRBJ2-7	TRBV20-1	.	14	CSASTLAGGLEQYF	TGCAGTGCTAGTACACTAGCGGGAGGGCTCGAGCAGTACTTC
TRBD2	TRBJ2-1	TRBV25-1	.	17	CASSEVWEGLEVDEQFF	TGTGCCAGCAGTGAAGTTTGGGAGGGACTAGAAGTAGATGAGCAGTTCTTC
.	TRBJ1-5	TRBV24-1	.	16	CATSDSQGMSNQPQHF	TGTGCCACCAGTGATTCGCAGGGTATGAGCAATCAGCCCCAGCATTTT
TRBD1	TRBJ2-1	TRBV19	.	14	CASREQGNYNEQFF	TGTGCCAGTAGAGAACAGGGGAATTACAATGAGCAGTTCTTC
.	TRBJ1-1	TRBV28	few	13	CASRRGTVTEAFF	TGTGCCAGCAGGAGGGGGACGGTGACTGAAGCTTTCTTT
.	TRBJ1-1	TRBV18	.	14	CASSQQYMNTEAFF	TGTGCCAGCTCACAACAGTACATGAACACTGAAGCTTTCTTT
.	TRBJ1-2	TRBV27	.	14	CASSLAAANYGYTF	TGTGCCAGCAGTTTAGCGGCAGCTAACTATGGCTACACCTTC
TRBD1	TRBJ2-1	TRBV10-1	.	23	CASSRGQGGPTGMPRCPYNEQFF	TGCGCCAGCAGTAGGGGACAGGGAGGTCCCACCGGGATGCCTAGATGCCCCTACAATGAGCAGTTCTTC
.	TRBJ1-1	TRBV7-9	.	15	CASSRGDWEPTEAFF	TGTGCCAGCAGCCGAGGGGACTGGGAACCCACTGAAGCTTTCTTT
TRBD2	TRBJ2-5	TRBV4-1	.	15	CASSWTSGSRETQYF	TGCGCCAGCAGCTGGACTAGCGGGAGTCGGGAGACCCAGTACTTC
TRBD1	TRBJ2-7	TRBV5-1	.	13	CASSGTDAYEQYF	TGCGCCAGCAGTGGGACAGACGCCTACGAGCAGTACTTC
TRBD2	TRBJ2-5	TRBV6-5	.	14	CASLWEGHQETQYF	TGTGCCAGTCTCTGGGAGGGACACCAAGAGACCCAGTACTTC
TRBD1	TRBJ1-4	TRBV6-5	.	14	CASRTGAANEKLFF	TGTGCCAGCAGGACAGGGGCGGCTAATGAAAAACTGTTTTTT
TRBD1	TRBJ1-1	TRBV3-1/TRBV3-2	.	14	CASSRLGTGAEAFF	TGTGCCAGCAGCCGCTTGGGGACAGGGGCTGAAGCTTTCTTT